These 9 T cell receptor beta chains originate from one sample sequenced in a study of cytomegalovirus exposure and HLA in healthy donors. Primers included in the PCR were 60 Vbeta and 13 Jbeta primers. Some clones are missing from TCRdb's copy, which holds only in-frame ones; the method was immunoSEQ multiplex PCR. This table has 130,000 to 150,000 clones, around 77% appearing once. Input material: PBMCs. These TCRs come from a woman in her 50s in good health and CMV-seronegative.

The CDR3 protein is CASNPPEAEQYF. For the CDR3, the DNA is TGTGCCAGCAACCCACCGGAGGCCGAGCAGTACTTC. The chain recombines TRBV6-1 with TRBJ2-7, with D maybe TRBD2 (5 bases). Germline lookup yields CDR1 MNHNS and CDR2 SASEGT. V was pared by 7 bases and J by 6 bases, with 13 bases between. The CDR3 extends over 12 amino acids.

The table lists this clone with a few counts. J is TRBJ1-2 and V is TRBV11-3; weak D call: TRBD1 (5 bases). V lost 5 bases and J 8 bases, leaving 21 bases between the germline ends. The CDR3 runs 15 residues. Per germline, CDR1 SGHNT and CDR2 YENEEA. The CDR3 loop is CASSQPARGGGGYTF. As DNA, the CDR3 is TGTGCCAGCAGCCAACCCGCAAGGGGAGGTGGCGGCTACACCTTC.

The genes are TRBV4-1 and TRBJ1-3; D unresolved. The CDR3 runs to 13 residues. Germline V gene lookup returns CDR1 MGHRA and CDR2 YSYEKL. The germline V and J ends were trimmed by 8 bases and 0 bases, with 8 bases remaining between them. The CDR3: CASGRSSGNTIYF. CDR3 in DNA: TGCGCCAGCGGCCGGAGCTCTGGAAACACCATATATTTT.

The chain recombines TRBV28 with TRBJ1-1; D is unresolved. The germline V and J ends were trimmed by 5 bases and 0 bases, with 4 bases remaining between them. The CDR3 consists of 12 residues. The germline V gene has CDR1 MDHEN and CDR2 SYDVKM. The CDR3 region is CASSPLNTEAFF. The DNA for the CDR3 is TGTGCCAGCAGTCCTTTGAACACTGAAGCTTTCTTT.

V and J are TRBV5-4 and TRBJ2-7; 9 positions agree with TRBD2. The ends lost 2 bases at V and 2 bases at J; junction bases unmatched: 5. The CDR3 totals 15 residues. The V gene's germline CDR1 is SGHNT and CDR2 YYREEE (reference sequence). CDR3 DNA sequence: TGTGCCAGCAGCTTCCAGCGGGGGGAGACCTACGAGCAGTACTTC. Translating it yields CASSFQRGETYEQYF.

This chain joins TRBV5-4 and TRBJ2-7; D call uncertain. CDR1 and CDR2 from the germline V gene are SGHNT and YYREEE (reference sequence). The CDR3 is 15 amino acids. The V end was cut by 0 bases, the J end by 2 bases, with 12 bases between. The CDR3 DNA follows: TGTGCCAGCAGCTTGGGGGCAGGCCGACCCTACGAGCAGTACTTC. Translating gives CASSLGAGRPYEQYF.

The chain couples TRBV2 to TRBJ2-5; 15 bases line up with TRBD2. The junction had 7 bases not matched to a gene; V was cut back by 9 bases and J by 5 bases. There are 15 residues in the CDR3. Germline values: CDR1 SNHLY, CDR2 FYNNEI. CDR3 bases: TGTGCCAGGGGGACTAGCGGGGGGTCAAGGGAGACCCAGTACTTC. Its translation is CARGTSGGSRETQYF.

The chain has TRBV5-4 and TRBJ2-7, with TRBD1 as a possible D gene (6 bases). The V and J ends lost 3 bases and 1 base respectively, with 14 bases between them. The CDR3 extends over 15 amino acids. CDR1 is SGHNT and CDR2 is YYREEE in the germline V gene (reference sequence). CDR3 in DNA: TGTGCCAGCAGCTACCAGGGGATAGCTTCCTACGAGCAGTACTTC. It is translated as CASSYQGIASYEQYF.

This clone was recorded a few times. The CDR3: CASSPSGSTNTEAFF. The DNA of the CDR3 is TGCGCCAGCAGTCCGTCAGGGTCAACGAACACTGAAGCTTTCTTT. The chain couples TRBV5-1 to TRBJ1-1, with a tentative D call TRBD1 (5 bases). V dropped 5 bases and J dropped 1 base, with 15 bases sitting between them. The CDR3 is 15 residues long. Germline CDR1 SGHRS, CDR2 YFSETQ.